The TCR beta chain described here comes from a study of blood T cell repertoires in COVID-19. Trimming stripped 2 bases from V and 4 bases from J, with 13 bases between. This CDR3 region has 15 residues. Germline CDR1 and CDR2: SGHDT and YYEEEE. Libraries were prepared by immunoSEQ multiplex PCR; TCRdb keeps only in-frame clonotypes and omits some of them. This sample has about 200,000 clones; approximately 92% occur once, and the top ten carry nearly 0.55%. V usage is TRBV5-6 and J usage is TRBJ2-1; D may be TRBD2 (6 bases). Input material: peripheral blood. The sequence was collected from a man aged 50 or older with acute or convalescent COVID-19. The CDR3 region has the DNA TGTGCCAGCAGCTTTAGAGGAGGGAATTACAATGAGCAGTTCTTC. It is translated as CASSFRGGNYNEQFF.